Sequencing of this T cell receptor beta chain was carried out in a study of early T cells in non-severe SARS-CoV-2 infection. At the level of the study: Sequencing input comprised bulk RNA from unsorted whole blood; chain pairing was not available. Study-wide points: Matches to VDJdb favored anti-spike CD8 responses and missed private and CD4 specificities.

In this sample, this clonotype turned up many times. Its antigen is currently unknown. Individual cDNA molecules each received unique molecular identifiers attached to them. TCRdb fed the 5' RACE reads into MiXCR, producing one record per CDR3 protein. The sample records some 50,000 distinct CDR3 sequences, approximately 10% being singletons. CDR1 is MNHEY, CDR2 SVGAGI, per germline. The CDR3 has 13 amino acids. V gave up 6 bases and J gave up 6 bases; unmatched junction bases: 5. The sequence derives from an adult who was a healthcare worker with PCR-confirmed SARS-CoV-2 infection or an uninfected control (not recorded which). This specimen consisted of whole blood, obtained at baseline. The chain joins TRBV6-5 to TRBJ2-3; 8 nucleotides line up with TRBD1. The CDR3 DNA reads as TGTGCCAGCAGATCCAGGGGGCGGGATACGCAGTATTTT. Translating gives CASRSRGRDTQYF.